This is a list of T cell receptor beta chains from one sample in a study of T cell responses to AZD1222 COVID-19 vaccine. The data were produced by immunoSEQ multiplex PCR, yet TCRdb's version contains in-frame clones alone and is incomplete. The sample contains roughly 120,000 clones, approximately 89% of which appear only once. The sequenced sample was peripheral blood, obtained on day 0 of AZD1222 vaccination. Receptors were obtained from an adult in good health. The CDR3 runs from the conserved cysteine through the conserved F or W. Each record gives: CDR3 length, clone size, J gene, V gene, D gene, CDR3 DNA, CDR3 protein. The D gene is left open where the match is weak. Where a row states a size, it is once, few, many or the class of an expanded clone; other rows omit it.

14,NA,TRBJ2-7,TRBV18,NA,TGTGCCAGCTCACCCGGGACACCTAGTTACGAGCAGTACTTC,CASSPGTPSYEQYF
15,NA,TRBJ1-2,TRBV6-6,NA,TGTGCCAGCAGTTACGACAGGCGTTCTAACTATGGCTACACCTTC,CASSYDRRSNYGYTF
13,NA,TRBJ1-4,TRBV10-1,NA,TGCGCCAGCAGTGCGGATTTCGGGACGAAACTGTTTTTT,CASSADFGTKLFF
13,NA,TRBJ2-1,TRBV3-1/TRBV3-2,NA,TGTGCCAGCAGCCAAGAGCCAGGGCATGAGCAGTTCTTC,CASSQEPGHEQFF
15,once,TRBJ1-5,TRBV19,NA,TGTGCCAGTAGTCGTGGGGTATATAGCAATCAGCCCCAGCATTTT,CASSRGVYSNQPQHF
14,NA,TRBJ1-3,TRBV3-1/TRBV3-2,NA,TGTGCCAGCAGCCAAGGCTACTCTGGAAACACCATATATTTT,CASSQGYSGNTIYF
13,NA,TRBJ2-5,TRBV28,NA,TGTGCCAGCAGTTTACCTCACGAGGCGGCCCAGTACTTC,CASSLPHEAAQYF
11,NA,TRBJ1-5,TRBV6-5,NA,TGTGCCAGCAGTTCCGATCAGCCCCAGCATTTT,CASSSDQPQHF
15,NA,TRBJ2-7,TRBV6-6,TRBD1,TGTGCCAGCAGTTCCCCGGGACAGGGGGCTTACGAGCAGTACTTC,CASSSPGQGAYEQYF
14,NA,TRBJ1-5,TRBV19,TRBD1,TGTGCCAGTCGGGACAGGGATAGCAATCAGCCCCAGCATTTT,CASRDRDSNQPQHF
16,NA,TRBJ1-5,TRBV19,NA,TGTGCCAGTAGTATAAGTGGGCCGTATAGCAATCAGCCCCAGCATTTT,CASSISGPYSNQPQHF
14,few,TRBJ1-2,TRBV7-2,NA,TGTGCCAGCAGCTTTGAGAGGGGCGACTATGGCTACACCTTC,CASSFERGDYGYTF
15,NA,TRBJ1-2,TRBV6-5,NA,TGTGCCAGCAGTTACTCCGGGACGGTGGCCTATGGCTACACCTTC,CASSYSGTVAYGYTF
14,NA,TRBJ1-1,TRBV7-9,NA,TGTGCCAGCAGCTTAAGTCCAGGGTGGGGTGAAGCTTTCTTT,CASSLSPGWGEAFF
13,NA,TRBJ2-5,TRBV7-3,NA,TGTGCCAGCAGCAGGAGCGGGCAAGAGACCCAGTACTTC,CASSRSGQETQYF
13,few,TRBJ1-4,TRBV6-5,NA,TGTGCCAGCAGTACCCCCGGGAATGAAAAACTGTTTTTT,CASSTPGNEKLFF
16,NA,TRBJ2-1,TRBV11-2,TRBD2,TGTGCCAGCAGCTTGCTAGCGGGGGGGCGTTACAATGAGCAGTTCTTC,CASSLLAGGRYNEQFF
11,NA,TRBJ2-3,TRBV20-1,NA,TGCAGTGCTAGGAGGTCGAATACGCAGTATTTT,CSARRSNTQYF
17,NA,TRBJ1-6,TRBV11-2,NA,TGTGCCAGCAGCTCCCCAGGGTCCAGCTCCTATAATTCACCCCTCCACTTT,CASSSPGSSSYNSPLHF
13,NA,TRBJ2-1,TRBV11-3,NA,TGTGCCAGCAGCTTTCTGCCGGGGAATGAGCAGTTCTTC,CASSFLPGNEQFF
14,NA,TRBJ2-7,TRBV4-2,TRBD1,TGTGCCAGCAGCCGGGACAGGACGACCTACGAGCAGTACTTC,CASSRDRTTYEQYF
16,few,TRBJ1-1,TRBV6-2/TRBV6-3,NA,TGTGCCAGCAGCCATATAGGGGGATTGTCGAACACTGAAGCTTTCTTT,CASSHIGGLSNTEAFF
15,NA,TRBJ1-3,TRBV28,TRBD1,TGTGCCAGCAGTTCAGGGGGGGTGACTGGAAACACCATATATTTT,CASSSGGVTGNTIYF
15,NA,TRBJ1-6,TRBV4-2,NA,TGTGCCAGCAGCCAATCAGGTGCCTATATTTCACCCCTCCACTTT,CASSQSGAYISPLHF
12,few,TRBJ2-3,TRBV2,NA,TGTGCCAGCAGGGTCAGCACAGATACGCAGTATTTT,CASRVSTDTQYF
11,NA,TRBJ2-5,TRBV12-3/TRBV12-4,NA,TGTGCCAGCAGCCTAACGGGGGACCAGTACTTC,CASSLTGDQYF
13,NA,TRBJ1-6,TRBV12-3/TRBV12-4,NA,TGTGCCAGCAGTTTATCTGCTAATTCACCCCTCCACTTT,CASSLSANSPLHF
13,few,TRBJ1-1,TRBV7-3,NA,TGTGCCAGCAGCCTCCAAGAGGACACTGAAGCTTTCTTT,CASSLQEDTEAFF
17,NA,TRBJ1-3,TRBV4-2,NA,TGTGCCAGCAGCCAAGATTTAGGGGGATTTTCTGGAAACACCATATATTTT,CASSQDLGGFSGNTIYF
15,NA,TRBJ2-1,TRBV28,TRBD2,TGTGCCAGCAGCCCAGCGGGGGGGCAAGGTTATGAGCAGTTCTTC,CASSPAGGQGYEQFF
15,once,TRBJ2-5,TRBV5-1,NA,TGCGCCAGCAGCGAGGGACCATCCGGCCAAGAGACCCAGTACTTC,CASSEGPSGQETQYF
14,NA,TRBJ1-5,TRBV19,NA,TGTGCCAGTACTCAAGGGTCTCCCAATCAGCCCCAGCATTTT,CASTQGSPNQPQHF
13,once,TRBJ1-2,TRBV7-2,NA,TGTGCCAGCAGCTTGCAGGTGGACTATGGCTACACCTTC,CASSLQVDYGYTF
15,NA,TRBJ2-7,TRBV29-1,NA,TGCAGCGTTGTGAGATCGGCAGGGGATTCCTACGAGCAGTACTTC,CSVVRSAGDSYEQYF
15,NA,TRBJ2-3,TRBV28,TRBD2,TGTGCCAGCACCCTAATAGCGGGGGGGCGAAATACGCAGTATTTT,CASTLIAGGRNTQYF
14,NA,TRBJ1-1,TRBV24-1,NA,TGTGCCACCAGTGACCCCGGGAGGGGCACTGAAGCTTTCTTT,CATSDPGRGTEAFF
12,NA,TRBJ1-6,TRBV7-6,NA,TGTGCCAGCAGCTTAGCGGATTCACCCCTCCACTTT,CASSLADSPLHF
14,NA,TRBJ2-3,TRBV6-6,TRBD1,TGTGCCAGCGTAAGAGGGGGCAGCACAGATACGCAGTATTTT,CASVRGGSTDTQYF
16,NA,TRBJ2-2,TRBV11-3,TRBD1,TGTGCCAGCAGCCAGCGGACAGGAATGAACACCGGGGAGCTGTTTTTT,CASSQRTGMNTGELFF
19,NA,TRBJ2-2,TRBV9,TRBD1,TGTGCCAGCAGCAAAACTAGGGACAGCCTCTTTGCGAACACCGGGGAGCTGTTTTTT,CASSKTRDSLFANTGELFF
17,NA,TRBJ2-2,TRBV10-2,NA,TGCGCCAGCAGTGAGTCGATGGCAGTCACGAACACCGGGGAGCTGTTTTTT,CASSESMAVTNTGELFF
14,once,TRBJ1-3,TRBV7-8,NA,TGTGCCAGCAGCTTACAAGTAAATGGAAACACCATATATTTT,CASSLQVNGNTIYF
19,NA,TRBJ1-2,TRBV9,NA,TGTGCCAGCAGCGTAGACGGTGGGATCCGTTCAACCACATTGCATGGCTACACCTTC,CASSVDGGIRSTTLHGYTF
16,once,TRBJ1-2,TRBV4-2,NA,TGTGCCAGCAGCCAAGATCGGGGGCTTTATAACTATGGCTACACCTTC,CASSQDRGLYNYGYTF
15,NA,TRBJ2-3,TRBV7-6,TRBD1,TGTGCCAGCAGCTCCCGGGACAGCCTCACAGATACGCAGTATTTT,CASSSRDSLTDTQYF
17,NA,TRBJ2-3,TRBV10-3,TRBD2,TGTGCCATCAGGGAGACTAGCGGGGGGGCTTTCACAGATACGCAGTATTTT,CAIRETSGGAFTDTQYF
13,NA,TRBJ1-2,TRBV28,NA,TGTGCCAGCAGGACCGACAGGAGCTATGGCTACACCTTC,CASRTDRSYGYTF
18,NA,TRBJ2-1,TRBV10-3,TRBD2,TGTGCCATCAGTGAGTTGAGTAGCGGGGGGGCTGGTTACAATGAGCAGTTCTTC,CAISELSSGGAGYNEQFF
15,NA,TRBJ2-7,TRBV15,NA,TGTGCCACCAGCAGAACATCGACAGGCCAGTACGAGCAGTACTTC,CATSRTSTGQYEQYF
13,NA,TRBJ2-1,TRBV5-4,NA,TGTGCCAGCAACCTGAACGCGAACAATGAGCAGTTCTTC,CASNLNANNEQFF
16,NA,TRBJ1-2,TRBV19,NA,TGTGCCAGTACCCCCATTCCACGATTACCTAACTATGGCTACACCTTC,CASTPIPRLPNYGYTF
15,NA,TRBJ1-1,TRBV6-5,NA,TGTGCCAGCAGTTACTCGCTGGGGATGGCTACTGAAGCTTTCTTT,CASSYSLGMATEAFF
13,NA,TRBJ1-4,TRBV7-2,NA,TGTGCCAGCAGCTTAAACACGGGTGAAAAACTGTTTTTT,CASSLNTGEKLFF
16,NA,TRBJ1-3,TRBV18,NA,TGTGCCAGCTCACCCCCGGGGGCTAGCTCTGGAAACACCATATATTTT,CASSPPGASSGNTIYF
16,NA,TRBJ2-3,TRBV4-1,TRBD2,TGCGCCAGCAGCCCGAAGACTAGCGGGTACACAGATACGCAGTATTTT,CASSPKTSGYTDTQYF
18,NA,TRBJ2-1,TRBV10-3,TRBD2,TGTGCCATCACCTCGACTAGCGGGGGGGAAAGCTCCTACAATGAGCAGTTCTTC,CAITSTSGGESSYNEQFF
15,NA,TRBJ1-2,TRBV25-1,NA,TGTGCCAGCAGTGAAGGACTCGGCCCCTACTATGGCTACACCTTC,CASSEGLGPYYGYTF
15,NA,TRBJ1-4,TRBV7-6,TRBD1,TGTGCCAGCAGCTTAGCGACAGGGGGAACTGAAAAACTGTTTTTT,CASSLATGGTEKLFF
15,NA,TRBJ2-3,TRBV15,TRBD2,TGTGCCACCAGCAGGGGCGGGGGGGCAACAGATACGCAGTATTTT,CATSRGGGATDTQYF